A selection of T cell receptor beta chains follows, all from one sample in a study of cytomegalovirus exposure and HLA in healthy donors. Some clones are missing from TCRdb's copy, which holds only in-frame ones; the method was immunoSEQ multiplex PCR. The profile covers about 250,000 clones, with roughly 80% appearing a single time and about 0.3% taken by the ten largest. Sequencing input: PBMCs. The receptors derive from a girl aged 2 to 9 in good health and CMV-seronegative. The CDR3 runs from the conserved cysteine through the conserved F or W. D genes are given only for firm matches. Clone size, where shown, is once, few, many, or a class for clones that have expanded.

TRBV28,TRBJ1-5,15,NA,NA,CASSSQGPSNQPQHF,TGTGCCAGCAGTTCACAGGGCCCTAGCAATCAGCCCCAGCATTTT
TRBV25-1,TRBJ2-1,16,NA,TRBD2,CASSPTSGIAYNEQFF,TGTGCCAGCAGTCCAACTAGCGGGATTGCCTACAATGAGCAGTTCTTC
TRBV27,TRBJ2-7,15,NA,NA,CASSFSARGSYEQYF,TGTGCCAGCAGTTTCTCGGCCAGAGGATCCTACGAGCAGTACTTC
TRBV27,TRBJ2-1,14,NA,NA,CASSYGGSYNEQFF,TGTGCCAGCAGTTATGGAGGCTCCTACAATGAGCAGTTCTTC
TRBV7-6,TRBJ2-5,16,NA,TRBD2,CASSLVIAGGQETQYF,TGTGCCAGCAGCTTAGTAATAGCGGGGGGGCAAGAGACCCAGTACTTC
TRBV19,TRBJ1-5,13,NA,TRBD1,CASSRTGTQPQHF,TGTGCCAGTAGTAGGACAGGGACTCAGCCCCAGCATTTT
TRBV25-1,TRBJ2-7,11,NA,NA,CASSSYYEQYF,TGTGCCAGCAGCTCTTATTACGAGCAGTACTTC
TRBV7-9,TRBJ2-1,14,NA,NA,CASSLSGSDNEQFF,TGTGCCAGCAGCTTGTCCGGGTCCGACAATGAGCAGTTCTTC
TRBV30,TRBJ2-7,13,NA,NA,CAWSGAATYEQYF,TGTGCCTGGAGTGGGGCTGCAACCTACGAGCAGTACTTC
TRBV29-1,TRBJ1-1,11,NA,NA,CSVQMNTEAFF,TGCAGCGTTCAGATGAACACTGAAGCTTTCTTT
TRBV18,TRBJ1-1,15,NA,TRBD1,CASSPRDSSSTEAFF,TGTGCCAGCTCACCCCGGGACAGTTCCAGCACTGAAGCTTTCTTT
TRBV30,TRBJ1-2,11,once,NA,CAWSTGYGYTF,TGTGCCTGGTCTACAGGGTATGGCTACACCTTC
TRBV18,TRBJ2-1,16,NA,TRBD2,CASSPRTGGRYNEQFF,TGTGCCAGCTCACCACGGACTGGCGGGAGGTACAATGAGCAGTTCTTC
TRBV7-8,TRBJ1-6,15,NA,TRBD1,CASSPPGQGNSPLHF,TGTGCCAGCAGCCCGCCGGGACAGGGTAATTCACCCCTCCACTTT
TRBV6-1,TRBJ1-2,12,few,NA,CASRTAYYGYTF,TGTGCCAGCAGGACAGCTTACTATGGCTACACCTTC
TRBV28,TRBJ2-5,12,NA,NA,CASGLQVETQYF,TGTGCCAGCGGCTTGCAGGTTGAGACCCAGTACTTC
TRBV18,TRBJ1-1,17,NA,TRBD1,CASSPFPYWQGDTEAFF,TGTGCCAGCTCACCATTTCCATATTGGCAGGGGGACACTGAAGCTTTCTTT
TRBV21-1,TRBJ1-2,15,NA,NA,CASSLWGQGYYGYTF,TGTGCCAGCAGCCTCTGGGGACAGGGGTACTATGGCTACACCTTC
TRBV7-9,TRBJ1-1,12,NA,NA,CASSLDRVEAFF,TGTGCCAGCAGCTTAGACAGGGTCGAAGCTTTCTTT
TRBV9,TRBJ2-1,14,NA,TRBD1,CASSVAGQINEQFF,TGTGCCAGCAGCGTAGCGGGACAGATCAATGAGCAGTTCTTC
TRBV30,TRBJ1-6,13,NA,NA,CAWTGLSNSPLHF,TGTGCCTGGACGGGACTGAGTAATTCACCCCTCCACTTT
TRBV18,TRBJ2-7,15,NA,TRBD1,CASSPRDRGRYEQYF,TGTGCCAGCTCACCACGCGACAGGGGGCGATACGAGCAGTACTTC
TRBV10-2,TRBJ1-2,15,NA,NA,CASSESKPNFYGYTF,TGCGCCAGCAGTGAGTCGAAGCCTAACTTTTATGGCTACACCTTC
TRBV6-4,TRBJ2-1,13,NA,NA,CARGPSVYNEQFF,TGTGCCCGTGGCCCTAGCGTATACAATGAGCAGTTCTTC
TRBV7-8,TRBJ1-5,15,NA,NA,CASSLVGDSYQPQHF,TGTGCCAGCAGCTTAGTAGGCGACAGCTATCAGCCCCAGCATTTT
TRBV7-9,TRBJ1-2,16,NA,TRBD1,CASSGGVGTGGYGYTF,TGTGCCAGCAGCGGGGGGGTCGGGACAGGGGGCTATGGCTACACCTTC
TRBV7-8,TRBJ1-1,18,NA,NA,CASSAFMGAWSMNTEAFF,TGTGCCAGCAGTGCCTTTATGGGGGCTTGGAGTATGAACACTGAAGCTTTCTTT